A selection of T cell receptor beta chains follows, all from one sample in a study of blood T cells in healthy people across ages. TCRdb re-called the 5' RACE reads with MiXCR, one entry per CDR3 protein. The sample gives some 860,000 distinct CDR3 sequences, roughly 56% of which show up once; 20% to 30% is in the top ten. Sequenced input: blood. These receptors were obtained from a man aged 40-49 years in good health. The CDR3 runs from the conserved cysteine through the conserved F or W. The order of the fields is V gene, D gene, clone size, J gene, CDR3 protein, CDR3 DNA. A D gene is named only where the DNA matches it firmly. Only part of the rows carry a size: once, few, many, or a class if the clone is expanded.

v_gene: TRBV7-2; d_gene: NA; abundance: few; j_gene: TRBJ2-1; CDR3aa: CASSLIVGGIGSYNEQFF; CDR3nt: TGTGCCAGCAGCTTAATTGTGGGGGGTATAGGTTCCTACAATGAGCAGTTCTTC
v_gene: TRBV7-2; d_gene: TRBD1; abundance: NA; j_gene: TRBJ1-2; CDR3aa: CASSLEPGTGVYGYTF; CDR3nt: TGTGCCAGCAGCCTGGAACCCGGGACAGGGGTCTATGGCTACACCTTC
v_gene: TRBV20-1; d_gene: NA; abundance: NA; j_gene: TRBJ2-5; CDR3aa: CSALGAEETQYF; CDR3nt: TGCAGTGCCCTGGGGGCAGAAGAGACCCAGTACTTC
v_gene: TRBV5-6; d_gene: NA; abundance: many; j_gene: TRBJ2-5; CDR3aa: CASSLDLETQYF; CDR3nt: TGTGCCAGCAGCTTAGACTTAGAGACCCAGTACTTC
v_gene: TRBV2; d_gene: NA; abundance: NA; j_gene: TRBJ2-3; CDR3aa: CATKSGTPQYF; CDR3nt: TGTGCCACAAAATCCGGGACACCGCAGTATTTT
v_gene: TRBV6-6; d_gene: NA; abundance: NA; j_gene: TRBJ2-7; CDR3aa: CASWYEQYF; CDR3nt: TGTGCCAGCTGGTACGAGCAGTACTTC
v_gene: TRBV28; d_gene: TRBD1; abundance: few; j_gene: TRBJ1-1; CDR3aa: CASSFGRGARTEAFF; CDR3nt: TGTGCCAGCAGTTTCGGCAGGGGGGCTCGAACTGAAGCTTTCTTT
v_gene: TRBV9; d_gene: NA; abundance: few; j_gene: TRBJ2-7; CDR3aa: CASSVGPDGDYEQYF; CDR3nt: TGTGCCAGCAGCGTAGGTCCAGACGGGGACTACGAGCAGTACTTC
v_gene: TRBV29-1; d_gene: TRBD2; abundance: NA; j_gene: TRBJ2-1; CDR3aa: CSVRSSGLGGEQFF; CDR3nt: TGCAGCGTTCGGTCTAGCGGTTTAGGAGGAGAGCAGTTCTTC
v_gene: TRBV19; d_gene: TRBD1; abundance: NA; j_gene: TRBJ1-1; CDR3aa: CASSADRGRFTEAFF; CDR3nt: TGTGCCAGTAGTGCGGACAGGGGGCGTTTCACTGAAGCTTTCTTT
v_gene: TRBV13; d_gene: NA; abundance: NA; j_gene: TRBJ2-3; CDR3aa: CVSSNTFADTQYF; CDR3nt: TGTGTCAGCAGCAACACCTTCGCAGATACGCAGTATTTT
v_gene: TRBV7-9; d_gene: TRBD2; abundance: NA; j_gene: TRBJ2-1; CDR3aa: CASSLAGGQNNEQFF; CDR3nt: TGTGCCAGCAGCTTAGCGGGAGGGCAGAACAATGAGCAGTTCTTC
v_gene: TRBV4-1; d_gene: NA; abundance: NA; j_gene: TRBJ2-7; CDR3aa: CASSQTVGSDEQYF; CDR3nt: TGCGCCAGCAGCCAAACCGTGGGCTCCGACGAGCAGTACTTC
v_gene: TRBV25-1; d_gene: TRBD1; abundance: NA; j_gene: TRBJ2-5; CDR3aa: CASTRDRGFFVTQYF; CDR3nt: TGTGCCAGCACACGGGACAGGGGTTTTTTTGTGACCCAGTACTTC
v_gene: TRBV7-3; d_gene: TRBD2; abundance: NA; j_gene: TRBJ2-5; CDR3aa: CASSLTGLAGGRRETQYF; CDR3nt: TGTGCCAGCAGCCTCACGGGACTAGCGGGAGGTCGACGAGAGACCCAGTACTTC
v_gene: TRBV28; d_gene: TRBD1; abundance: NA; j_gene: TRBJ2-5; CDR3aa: CASSLLTGPETQYF; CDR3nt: TGTGCCAGCAGTTTACTGACAGGGCCAGAGACCCAGTACTTC
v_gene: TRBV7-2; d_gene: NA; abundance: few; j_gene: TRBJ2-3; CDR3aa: CASSLSGLVDTQYF; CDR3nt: TGTGCCAGCAGCTTGTCGGGGCTGGTAGATACGCAGTATTTT
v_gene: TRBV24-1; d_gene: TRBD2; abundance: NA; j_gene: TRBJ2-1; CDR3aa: CATSSNPGLAVPSYNEQFF; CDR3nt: TGTGCCACCAGTTCTAACCCGGGACTAGCGGTTCCCTCCTACAATGAGCAGTTCTTC
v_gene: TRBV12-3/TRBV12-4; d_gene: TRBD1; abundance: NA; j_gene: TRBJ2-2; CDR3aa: CASSSFGWDRLRATGELFF; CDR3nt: TGTGCCAGCAGTTCGTTTGGGTGGGACAGATTAAGAGCGACCGGGGAGCTGTTTTTT
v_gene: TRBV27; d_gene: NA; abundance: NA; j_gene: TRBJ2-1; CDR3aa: CATLAPFWNEQFF; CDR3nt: TGTGCCACCTTAGCGCCCTTCTGGAATGAGCAGTTCTTC
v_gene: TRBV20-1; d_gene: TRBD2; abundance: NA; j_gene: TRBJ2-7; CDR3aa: CSAQRETYEQYF; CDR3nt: TGCAGTGCCCAGCGGGAGACCTACGAGCAGTACTTC
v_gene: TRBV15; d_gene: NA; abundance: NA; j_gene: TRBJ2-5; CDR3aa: CATSRIAAAETQYF; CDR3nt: TGTGCCACCAGCAGAATCGCGGCCGCGGAGACCCAGTACTTC
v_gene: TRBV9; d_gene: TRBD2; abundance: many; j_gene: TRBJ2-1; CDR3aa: CASSPSGGAYNEQFF; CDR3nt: TGTGCCAGCAGCCCTAGCGGGGGGGCCTACAATGAGCAGTTCTTC
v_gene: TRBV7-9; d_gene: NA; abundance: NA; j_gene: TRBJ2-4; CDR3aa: CASSSPGRGLKVWNEQYF; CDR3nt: TGTGCCAGCAGCTCCCCGGGGCGGGGGCTCAAAGTGTGGAATGAGCAGTACTTC
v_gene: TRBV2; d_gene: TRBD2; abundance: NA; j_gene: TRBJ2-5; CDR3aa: CASSEYSTSVTETQYF; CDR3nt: TGTGCCAGCAGTGAATATTCGACTAGCGTAACGGAGACCCAGTACTTC
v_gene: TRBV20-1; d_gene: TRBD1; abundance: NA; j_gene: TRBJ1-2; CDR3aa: CSARRPGTGPGYTF; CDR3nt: TGCAGTGCTAGACGTCCCGGGACAGGGCCCGGCTACACCTTC
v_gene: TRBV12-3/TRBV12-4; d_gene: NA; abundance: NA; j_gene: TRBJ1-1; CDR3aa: CASSPHQDTEAFF; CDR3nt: TGTGCCAGCAGTCCGCATCAGGACACTGAAGCTTTCTTT
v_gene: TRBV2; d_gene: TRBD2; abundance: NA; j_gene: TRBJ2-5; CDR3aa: CASRRTSGGPQETQYF; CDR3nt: TGTGCCAGCAGACGGACTAGCGGGGGACCCCAAGAGACCCAGTACTTC
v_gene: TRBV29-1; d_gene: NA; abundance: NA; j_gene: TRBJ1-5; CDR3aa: CSVEGGINQPQHF; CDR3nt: TGCAGCGTTGAGGGCGGGATTAATCAGCCCCAGCATTTT